Listed below are T cell receptor beta chains from one sample, sequenced in a study of T cells in tuberculosis. Generated by immunoSEQ multiplex PCR, the TCRdb table keeps only in-frame clones and is missing some. Here the sample spans more than 40,000 clones, about 94% being singletons. Sequenced input: PBMCs. Receptors originate from a donor aged 10-29 years with latent tuberculosis or without tuberculosis infection. Some clones in this sample may be carry-over from other donors' samples. CDR3s include the opening cysteine and the closing phenylalanine or tryptophan.

TRBJ1-5 TRBV19 CASSPGQGLERQPQHF
TRBJ2-1 TRBV10-2 CASGKGSGSPYNEQFF
TRBJ1-1 TRBV6-5 CASSYSFLGQNTEAFF
TRBJ2-2 TRBV2 CAKGVASLAGELFF
TRBJ1-5 TRBV30 CAWSVPLGVSNQPQHF
TRBJ2-3 TRBV10-3 CAISDPGLVVNTQYF
TRBJ1-3 TRBV10-1 CASSPRLSLTGNTIYF
TRBJ1-1 TRBV7-2 CASSSLLASTEAFF
TRBJ2-2 TRBV5-4 CASSFRLAGGPSTGELFF
TRBJ2-2 TRBV28 CASSPGTGLTGELFF
TRBJ2-7 TRBV5-6 CASSLSELAANYEQYF
TRBJ2-4 TRBV7-9 CASSFGRTIAKNIQYF
TRBJ1-5 TRBV29-1 CSVRTGLDQPQHF
TRBJ2-5 TRBV6-5 CASARGVGETQYF
TRBJ2-1 TRBV10-3 CAISESQASGDHNEQFF
TRBJ1-1 TRBV4-2 CASSQDFSNTEAFF
TRBJ1-1 TRBV18 CASSPPGQIGKAFF
TRBJ1-1 TRBV28 CASSPGGTEAFF
TRBJ1-5 TRBV27 CASSFQRGLQPQHF
TRBJ2-2 TRBV7-8 CASTPWGNGELFF
TRBJ2-5 TRBV11-2 CASSLSSETQYF
TRBJ2-1 TRBV27 CASSFKGFYEQFF
TRBJ1-1 TRBV28 CASKELRRGGTEAFF
TRBJ2-7 TRBV7-9 CASSLDLFGQYF